This TCR beta chain was observed in a study of cytotoxic CD8 clonotypes in ibrutinib-treated CLL. This clone was counted between two and nine times. CDR1 is SQVTM and CDR2 is ANQGSEA in the germline V gene. The CDR3 loop spans 13 amino acids. Trimming removed 5 bases at V and 8 bases at J, with 15 bases between. Libraries were prepared by immunoSEQ multiplex PCR; TCRdb keeps only in-frame clonotypes and omits some of them. The sample has about 17,000 clones, approximately 64% seen once; the top ten hold 25%. The sequence derives from a human donor with chronic lymphocytic leukemia. This chain uses TRBV29-1 with TRBJ1-4; a weak D match, TRBD1 (5 bases). The sample consisted of PBMCs, taken after 12 months of ibrutinib treatment. The CDR3 loop reads CSVRGPSNEKLFF. The CDR3 DNA sequence: TGCAGCGTTCGGGGCCCGTCAAACGAAAAACTGTTTTTT. The full variable domain, rest sourced from reference TRBV29-1 and TRBJ1-4, is SAVISQKPSRDICQRGTSLTIQCQVDSQVTMMFWYRQQPGQSLTLIATANQGSEATYESGFVIDKFPISRPNLTFSTLTVSNMSPEDSSIYLCSVRGPSNEKLFFGSGTQLSVL.